This T cell receptor beta chain was identified in a study of cytomegalovirus exposure and HLA in healthy donors. Study findings and constraints: TCR association rates varied by HLA locus in a later analysis, with DRB1 highest and HLA-C lowest. It was reportedly the case that the classifier diagnosed cytomegalovirus status with high specificity and sensitivity. Some 150 TCR beta chains were listed as cytomegalovirus-associated.

V shed 0 bases and J shed 5 bases, with 10 bases lying between them. Germline V lookup: CDR1 MNHNY, CDR2 SVGAGI (reference sequence). The CDR3 totals 14 residues. Points on this clone: The antigen is undetermined. The CDR3 carries no conserved terminal phenylalanine or tryptophan, so it likely arises from a read error.

The PCR had 60 Vbeta and 13 Jbeta primers. The authors' processing: Unique TCR beta chains totaled some 78 million in a later count, with around 10 million of them shared. The assay was immunoSEQ multiplex PCR, and TCRdb's table has in-frame clones only and misses some. That table supplies the V and J calls and clone size; D and trimming were determined from the DNA. The sample holds approximately 75,000 clones, under 85% seen once. The clonotype originates from a woman aged 60-75 years in good health and CMV-seropositive. Sample: PBMCs. The chain couples TRBV6-6 to TRBJ1-1; tentatively, D is TRBD1 (6 bases). The CDR3: CASSYSEGETEAFV. The CDR3 DNA reads TGTGCCAGCAGTTACTCAGAGGGGGAAACTGAAGCTTTCGTT.